The next 8 T cell receptor beta chains were all read from a single sample in a study of vaccination and CD4 T cells after COVID-19. CD4+ T cells that had been cultured provided DNA sequenced with the Oncomine TCR Beta short-read assay. In TCRdb, the PCR reads were re-called with MiXCR into one record per CDR3 protein. The table shows about 11,000 distinct CDR3 sequences, with around two fifths occurring only once. Regarding treatment: 10-day PBMC culture with coronavirus spike peptide pools or control peptides (ViraFEST assay). Their antigens remain unidentified. The sample taken for sequencing was CD4+ T cells from blood, cultured in vitro. These receptors originate from a human donor who had recovered from COVID-19.

This rearrangement joins TRBV12-3 or TRBV12-4 to TRBJ2-4; TRBD1 matches at 8 bases. Germline trimming cut 6 bases from V and 0 bases from J; bases unmatched to any gene: 7. This CDR3 contains 16 residues. CDR3 protein: CASRPTGEVAKNIQYF. The CDR3 DNA follows: TGTGCCAGCAGACCGACAGGGGAGGTAGCCAAAAACATTCAGTACTTC.

There are a few counts of this clonotype. This rearrangement joins TRBV5-4 to TRBJ1-6, with 7 bases identical to TRBD1. The CDR3 runs 16 residues. The V gene's germline CDR1 is SGHNT and CDR2 YYREEE (reference sequence). The V and J ends lost 4 bases and 6 bases, in that order; junction bases with no gene match: 10. CDR3 DNA: TGTGCCAGCAGCACCAGACAGGGTGAGGGTAATTCACCCCTCCACTTT. Encoded protein: CASSTRQGEGNSPLHF.

The V and J genes are TRBV20-1 and TRBJ2-5; 10 bases fit TRBD2. The length of the CDR3 is 13 residues. V gave up 8 bases and J gave up 5 bases; unmatched junction bases: 8. CDR1 and CDR2 from the germline V gene are DFQATT and SNEGSKA (reference sequence). For the CDR3, the DNA is TGCAGTTTCGTAGCGGGGGGCGGGGAGACCCAGTACTTC. Amino acid sequence: CSFVAGGGETQYF.

V usage is TRBV12-2 and J usage is TRBJ2-1; whether TRBD2, the table's D call, matches the DNA was not checked. TRBV12-2 constitutes a pseudogene. The CDR3 loop spans 14 amino acids. The CDR3 here is CASRLEEGLNEQFF. CDR3 nucleotides: TGTGCAAGTCGCTTAGAAGAGGGTCTTAATGAGCAGTTCTTC.

This clonotype has a single count. The V gene is TRBV5-1, the J gene TRBJ2-1; tentatively, D is TRBD1 or TRBD2 (5 bases each). Germline loops: CDR1 SGHRS, CDR2 YFSETQ. The CDR3 contains 15 residues. With 4 bases removed from V and 3 bases from J, the gap between germline ends came to 14 bases. The CDR3: CASSPGAGLYNEQFF. The CDR3 nucleotides are TGCGCCAGCAGCCCCGGGGCAGGACTCTACAATGAGCAGTTCTTC.

J is TRBJ2-7 and V is TRBV11-2; unclear D gene. CDR1 and CDR2 from the germline V gene are SGHAT and FQNNGV. The V gene lost 5 bases and the J gene lost 6 bases, with 8 bases spanning the gap. The CDR3 is made up of 11 amino acids. The CDR3 spells CASSPGREQYF. As DNA, the CDR3 is TGTGCCAGCAGCCCCGGTCGCGAGCAGTACTTC.

The chain couples TRBV19 to TRBJ2-6; D not resolved. The V gene lost 1 base and the J gene lost 2 bases, with 6 bases spanning the gap. The CDR3 loop spans 15 amino acids. Germline loops: CDR1 LNHDA, CDR2 SQIVND (reference sequence). The CDR3 nucleotides read TGTGCCAGTAGTATAGGAGGTCCTGGGGCCAACGTCCTGACTTTC. As protein: CASSIGGPGANVLTF.

This clonotype has only a few counts. V gene TRBV20-1 combines with J gene TRBJ2-5; 9 bases align to TRBD1. Germline-derived CDR1 and CDR2 are DFQATT and SNEGSKA (reference sequence). There are 16 residues in the CDR3. The J segment lost 0 bases and the V segment lost 0 bases, leaving 5 bases of the junction unmatched. Here the CDR3 reads CSARDLQGANQETQYF. As DNA, the CDR3 is TGCAGTGCTAGAGACCTACAGGGGGCCAACCAAGAGACCCAGTACTTC.